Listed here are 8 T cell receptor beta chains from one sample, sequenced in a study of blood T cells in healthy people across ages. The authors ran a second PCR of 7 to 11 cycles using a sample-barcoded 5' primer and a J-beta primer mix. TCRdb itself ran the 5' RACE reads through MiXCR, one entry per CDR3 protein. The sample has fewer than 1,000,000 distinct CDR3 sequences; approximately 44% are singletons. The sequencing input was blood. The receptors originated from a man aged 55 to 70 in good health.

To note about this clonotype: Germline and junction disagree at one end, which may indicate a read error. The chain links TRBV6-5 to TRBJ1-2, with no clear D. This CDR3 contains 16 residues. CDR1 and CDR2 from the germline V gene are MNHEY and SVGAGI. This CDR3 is CASSYSGRATNHGYTF. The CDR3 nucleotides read TGTGCCAGCAGTTACTCGGGGAGGGCTACTAACCATGGCTACACCTTC.

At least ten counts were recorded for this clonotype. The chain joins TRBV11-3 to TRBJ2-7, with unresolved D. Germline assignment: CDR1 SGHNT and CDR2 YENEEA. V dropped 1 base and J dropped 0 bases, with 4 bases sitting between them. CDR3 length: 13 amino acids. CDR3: CASSLGYSYEQYF. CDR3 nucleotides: TGTGCCAGCAGCTTAGGATACTCCTACGAGCAGTACTTC.

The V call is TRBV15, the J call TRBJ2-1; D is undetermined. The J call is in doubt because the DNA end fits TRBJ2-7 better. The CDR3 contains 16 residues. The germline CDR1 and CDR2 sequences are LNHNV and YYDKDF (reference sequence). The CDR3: CATSRALSSTYDEQYF. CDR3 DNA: TGTGCCACCAGCAGAGCTCTCTCATCAACCTACGATGAGCAGTACTTC.

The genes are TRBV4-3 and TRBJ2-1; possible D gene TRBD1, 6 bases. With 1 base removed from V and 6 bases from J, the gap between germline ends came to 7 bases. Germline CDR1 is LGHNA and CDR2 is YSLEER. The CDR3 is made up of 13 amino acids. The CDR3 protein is CASSQATGNEQFF. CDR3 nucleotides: TGCGCCAGCAGCCAAGCGACAGGCAATGAGCAGTTCTTC.

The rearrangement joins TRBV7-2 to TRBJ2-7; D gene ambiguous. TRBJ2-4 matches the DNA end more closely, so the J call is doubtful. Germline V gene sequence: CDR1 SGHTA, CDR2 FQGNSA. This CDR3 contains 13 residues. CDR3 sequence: CASSWPRKNIQYF. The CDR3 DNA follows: TGTGCCAGCAGCTGGCCCAGAAAAAACATTCAGTACTTC.

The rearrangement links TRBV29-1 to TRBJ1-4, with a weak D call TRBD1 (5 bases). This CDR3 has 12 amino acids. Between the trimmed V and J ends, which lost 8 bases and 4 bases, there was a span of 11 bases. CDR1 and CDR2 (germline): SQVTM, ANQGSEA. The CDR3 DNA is TGCAGCTACCCGGGGCTTAATGAAAAACTGTTTTTT. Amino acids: CSYPGLNEKLFF.

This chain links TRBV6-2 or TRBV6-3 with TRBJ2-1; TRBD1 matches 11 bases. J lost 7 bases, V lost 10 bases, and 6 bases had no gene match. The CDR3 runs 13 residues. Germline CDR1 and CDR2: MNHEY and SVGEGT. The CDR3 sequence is CATWTGGHNEQFF. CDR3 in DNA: TGTGCCACCTGGACAGGGGGCCATAATGAGCAGTTCTTC.

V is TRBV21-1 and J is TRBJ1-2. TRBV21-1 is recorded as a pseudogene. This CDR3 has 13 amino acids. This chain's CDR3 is CASSKAVGYGYTF. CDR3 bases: TGTGCCAGCAGCAAAGCCGTGGGTTATGGCTACACCTTC.